Below are 24 T cell receptor beta chains sequenced from a single sample in a study of cytomegalovirus exposure and HLA in healthy donors. A multiplex PCR was run with 60 Vbeta primers and 13 Jbeta primers. Clones were sequenced by immunoSEQ multiplex PCR, and TCRdb holds only the in-frame ones, with some missing. Of about 72,000 clones in the sample, around 80% were seen once. The sample comprised PBMCs. These receptors were obtained from a man between 18 and 29 years old in good health and CMV-seronegative.

The chain is built from TRBV28 and TRBJ2-1; 15 bases agree with TRBD2. This CDR3 contains 14 residues. V lost 7 bases, J lost 16 bases, and 11 bases stayed unmatched. Germline V CDR1 and CDR2: MDHEN, SYDVKM. The CDR3 coding sequence is TGTGCCAGCATGTTAAGGACTAGCGGGAGGGCGAGTTTCTTC. It translates to CASMLRTSGRASFF.

The J gene is TRBJ2-3, the V gene TRBV4-3; 8 bases fit TRBD2. Germline CDR1 reads LGHNA; CDR2 reads YSLEER. The CDR3 loop spans 16 amino acids. The ends lost 1 base at V and 4 bases at J; junction bases unmatched: 7. The CDR3 nucleotides read TGCGCCAGCAGCCAAGTCTTCGCGGGAGGCGCAGATACGCAGTATTTT. This encodes CASSQVFAGGADTQYF.

V and J are TRBV11-1 and TRBJ2-5, with 13 nucleotides matching TRBD2. Germline-derived CDR1 and CDR2 are SGHAT and FQDESV (reference sequence). With 3 bases clipped from V and 5 bases from J, the junction kept 3 bases outside the gene matches. The CDR3 spans 15 residues. As DNA, the CDR3 is TGTGCCAGCAGCTTGACTAGCGGGAGGTTGGAGACCCAGTACTTC. Translation gives CASSLTSGRLETQYF.

The chain links TRBV10-3 to TRBJ1-2, with a weak D call TRBD1 (5 bases). V was pared by 3 bases and J by 8 bases, with 10 bases between. Looked up from germline, CDR1 is ENHRY and CDR2 is SYGVKD. The CDR3 contains 12 residues. The CDR3 region has the DNA TGTGCCATCAGTGAAGGGGTAGGGGGCTACACCTTC. Translated: CAISEGVGGYTF.

This chain joins TRBV7-3 and TRBJ2-3; no definite D call. CDR1 SGHTA and CDR2 FQGTGA come from the germline V gene. Trimming took off 1 base at V and 1 base at J, with 9 bases between the two ends. The CDR3 covers 15 residues. In DNA, the CDR3 is TGTGCCAGCAGCTTAAATCGGCAGGGCACAGATACGCAGTATTTT. This codes for CASSLNRQGTDTQYF. The whole variable domain, remainder taken from reference TRBV7-3 and TRBJ2-3, is GAGVSQTPSNKVTEKGKYVELRCDPISGHTALYWYRQSLGQGPEFLIYFQGTGAADDSGLPNDRFFAVRPEGSVSTLKIQRTERGDSAVYLCASSLNRQGTDTQYFGPGTRLTVL.

This clone has only one observation. V and J are TRBV19 and TRBJ1-5; tentative D call: TRBD1 (6 bases). The CDR3 consists of 14 residues. Trimming removed 0 bases at V and 5 bases at J, with 8 bases between. CDR1 is LNHDA, CDR2 SQIVND, per germline (reference sequence). The CDR3 loop is CASSIEDSYQPQHF. CDR3 sequence (DNA): TGTGCCAGTAGTATAGAGGACAGTTATCAGCCCCAGCATTTT.

The chain uses TRBV6-5 and TRBJ1-2; 9 bases map to TRBD1. J gave up 8 bases and V 6 bases, and 7 bases lay outside the gene matches. The CDR3 totals 13 residues. In germline, CDR1 is MNHEY, CDR2 SVGAGI. As DNA, the CDR3 is TGTGCCAGCAGGCCGGGGACAGGGCAAGGCTACACCTTC. Residues: CASRPGTGQGYTF.

V gene TRBV5-4 combines with J gene TRBJ2-1, with 8 nucleotides matching TRBD2. This CDR3 is 17 amino acids long. Germline V gene data show CDR1 as SGHNT and CDR2 as YYREEE (reference sequence). The ends lost 0 bases at V and 2 bases at J; junction bases unmatched: 7. The CDR3, as DNA: TGTGCCAGCAGCTTGGACCAGCGGGAGCCCACCTACAATGAGCAGTTCTTC. Protein: CASSLDQREPTYNEQFF.

The genes are TRBV7-6 and TRBJ2-7, with 8 bases matching TRBD2. Germline CDR1 reads SGHVS; CDR2 reads FNYEAQ. Losses at the gene ends were 5 bases for V and 4 bases for J; bases not matched to a gene: 10. The CDR3 is made up of 15 amino acids. In nucleotides, the CDR3 is TGTGCCAGCAGCCTAGGCGGCGGGGGGAGTTACGAGCAGTACTTC. This sequence encodes CASSLGGGGSYEQYF.

The rearrangement joins TRBV5-1 to TRBJ1-1; TRBD1 matches at 10 bases. Germline assignment: CDR1 SGHRS and CDR2 YFSETQ. This CDR3 is 17 amino acids long. Unmatched junction bases numbered 10, after V lost 5 bases and J lost 0 bases. The CDR3 protein is CASRRQGAGVMNTEAFF. The CDR3 DNA follows: TGCGCCAGCAGAAGACAGGGGGCCGGTGTTATGAACACTGAAGCTTTCTTT.

This clone has more than one count but fewer than ten. The rearrangement links TRBV11-2 to TRBJ2-7; D might be TRBD2 (5 bases). With 2 bases removed from V and 7 bases from J, the gap between germline ends came to 15 bases. The CDR3 is 14 residues long. Germline V gene lookup returns CDR1 SGHAT and CDR2 FQNNGV. DNA of the CDR3: TGTGCCAGCAGCTTAAGTCCAGGAGGACGGGAGCAGTACTTC. It encodes CASSLSPGGREQYF.

The chain combines TRBV9 with TRBJ2-7; tentatively, D is TRBD2 (5 bases). V lost 0 bases and J 0 bases, leaving 7 bases between the germline ends. Germline CDR1 is SGDLS and CDR2 is YYNGEE. The CDR3 is 14 amino acids. CDR3 loop: CASSVAGFSYEQYF. The CDR3 region has the DNA TGTGCCAGCAGCGTAGCGGGGTTCTCCTACGAGCAGTACTTC.

The chain is built from TRBV7-9 and TRBJ2-7; no reliable D call. The CDR3 loop spans 16 amino acids. Deletions cut 4 bases from V and 0 bases from J, with 16 bases between. Germline lookup yields CDR1 SEHNR and CDR2 FQNEAQ (reference sequence). The CDR3 loop is CASSSSGLLSSYEQYF. The CDR3 DNA follows: TGTGCCAGCAGCTCTTCAGGCCTTCTGAGCTCCTACGAGCAGTACTTC. The full variable domain, its missing parts supplied by reference TRBV7-9 and TRBJ2-7, is DTGVSQNPRHKITKRGQNVTFRCDPISEHNRLYWYRQTLGQGPEFLTYFQNEAQLEKSRLLSDRFSAERPKGSFSTLEIQRTEQGDSAMYLCASSSSGLLSSYEQYFGPGTRLTVT.

The J gene is TRBJ2-1, the V gene TRBV7-8, with D unresolved. Germline values: CDR1 SGHVS, CDR2 FQNEAQ. V lost 5 bases and J lost 9, with 14 bases in between. CDR3 size: 13 residues. DNA of the CDR3: TGTGCCAGCAGCCCACCGGAGAGTGGTGAGCAGTTCTTC. Protein sequence: CASSPPESGEQFF.

The chain couples TRBV7-9 to TRBJ2-7; 9 bases match TRBD1. V lost 6 bases and J lost 3; bases outside the gene matches: 9. Per the germline V gene, CDR1 is SEHNR and CDR2 is FQNEAQ (reference sequence). This CDR3 spans 15 amino acids. CDR3 nucleotides: TGTGCCAGCAGTTCAACAGGGGGCTGGAGCTACGAGCAGTACTTC. This codes for CASSSTGGWSYEQYF.

The rearrangement uses TRBV29-1 and TRBJ2-7; the D is unclear. Germline values: CDR1 SQVTM, CDR2 ANQGSEA. The ends were cut back, 4 bases at V and 2 bases at J, with 12 bases in the middle. The CDR3 is 13 amino acids. CDR3 sequence (DNA): TGCAGCGTTGCATATGGGCAGCCCTACGAGCAGTACTTC. Translation gives CSVAYGQPYEQYF.

This clone was seen just once. V is TRBV19 and J is TRBJ2-2; TRBD1 is a possible D gene (6 bases). V was trimmed by 8 bases and J by 4 bases, leaving 11 bases between them. Germline V gene data show CDR1 as LNHDA and CDR2 as SQIVND (reference sequence). CDR3 size: 13 residues. In DNA, the CDR3 is TGTGCCAGTGGCCAGGGGAGCACCGGGGAGCTGTTTTTT. Translated, it gives CASGQGSTGELFF.

V is TRBV7-2 and J is TRBJ2-7, with TRBD2 identical over 14 bases. From germline, CDR1 is SGHTA and CDR2 FQGNSA. Unmatched junction bases numbered 11, after V lost 4 bases and J lost 3 bases. This CDR3 spans 18 amino acids. The chain's CDR3 is CASSYRLAGGISYYEQYF. CDR3 coding DNA: TGTGCCAGCAGCTATCGACTAGCGGGGGGGATCTCCTACTACGAGCAGTACTTC.

The V gene is TRBV9, the J gene TRBJ1-2; no reliable D call. This CDR3 region has 14 residues. Germline CDR1 SGDLS, CDR2 YYNGEE. V lost 0 bases, J lost 0 bases, and 6 bases lay in between. The CDR3 region is CASSVGQTNYGYTF. CDR3 DNA sequence: TGTGCCAGCAGCGTAGGCCAGACTAACTATGGCTACACCTTC.

The chain recombines TRBV5-1 with TRBJ2-5; D ambiguous. V lost 0 bases and J lost 4, with 13 bases in between. Germline V gene data show CDR1 as SGHRS and CDR2 as YFSETQ. The CDR3 sequence is 15 residues long. CDR3 sequence (DNA): TGCGCCAGCAGCTTGGGAGGAGCGAGAGGAGAGACCCAGTACTTC. As protein: CASSLGGARGETQYF.

The V call is TRBV10-3, the J call TRBJ2-7; D not certain. The CDR3 is 14 residues long. Trimming pared 2 bases from V and 0 bases from J, leaving 8 bases between. Germline V gives CDR1 ENHRY, CDR2 SYGVKD. The CDR3: CAISEQASSYEQYF. The CDR3 DNA follows: TGTGCCATCAGTGAGCAGGCGAGCTCCTACGAGCAGTACTTC.

The CDR3 loop reads CASSRTSGRAVYEQYF. CDR3 nucleotides: TGTGCCAGCAGCAGGACTAGCGGGAGGGCCGTGTACGAGCAGTACTTC. The chain uses TRBV5-4 and TRBJ2-7; 15 bases fit TRBD2. Germline V lookup: CDR1 SGHNT, CDR2 YYREEE (reference sequence). This CDR3 has 16 residues. V lost 4 bases to trimming and J lost 4 bases; unmatched junction nucleotides: 6.

The chain couples TRBV5-4 to TRBJ2-5; weak D call: TRBD1 (6 bases). The DNA end favors TRBJ2-7, so the J call may be wrong. Germline V CDR1 and CDR2: SGHNT, YYREEE (reference sequence). This CDR3 is 15 amino acids long. Here the CDR3 DNA reads TGTGCCAGCAGCTTGGTATCGGGACATGGAAACGAGCAGTACTTC. Translation: CASSLVSGHGNEQYF.

Details on this clone: The junction departs from germline at one end; a sequencing error may be responsible. V and J are TRBV7-2 and TRBJ2-1; 10 bases line up with TRBD2. Germline V gene lookup returns CDR1 SGHTA and CDR2 FQGNSA. CDR3 length equals 11 residues. DNA for the CDR3: TGTGCCAGCAGCCTAGCGGGAGTACAGTTCTTC. Its protein product is CASSLAGVQFF.